This paragraph covers one T cell receptor (beta chain) sequence. Its antigen is still unknown. This sample was included in a study of CD8+CD57+ T cells in acquired aplastic anemia. At the level of the study: DNA from sorted CD4+ and CD8+ cells averaged roughly 3.4 ug.

General observations from the study: There were twenty-nine CD8+ CDR3 sequences that occurred in both patients and controls. CD8+ Simpson's diversity in patients was not significantly different from that in controls.

Germline CDR1 and CDR2: SGHVS and FQNEAQ. The CDR3 is 13 amino acids. With 1 base removed from V and 7 bases from J, the gap between germline ends came to 11 bases. Genomic DNA provided the template from which TCR beta VDJ and CDR3 profiles were obtained. TCRdb re-analysed the reads in MiXCR, keeping a single row per CDR3 protein. Altogether around 170,000 distinct CDR3 sequences are present, roughly 63% being singletons, with the ten largest covering 45%. V is TRBV7-8 and J is TRBJ2-7, with D possibly TRBD2 on 6 matching bases. The receptor was isolated from a human donor in good health. The sequenced sample was sorted CD4+, CD8+, or CD8+CD57+ T cells (not recorded which) from PBMCs. The CDR3 is CASSLGRRGEQYF. CDR3 nucleotides: TGTGCCAGCAGCTTAGGACGGAGGGGTGAGCAGTACTTC.